These 21 T cell receptor beta chains share one sample of origin, sequenced in a study of blood T cells in healthy people across ages. Then a second PCR, running roughly 7 to 11 cycles, was carried out with a sample-barcoded 5' primer and a J-beta primer mix. TCRdb called the 5' RACE reads again in MiXCR, with one record for every CDR3 protein. The table has hundreds of thousands of distinct CDR3 sequences, 44% seen once. Material: blood. These receptors all come from a man aged 55 to 70 in good health.

This chain connects TRBV20-1 to TRBJ2-1; 8 bases agree with TRBD1. There are 15 residues in the CDR3. The V segment lost 1 base and the J segment 6 bases; nucleotides outside the gene matches: 8. Germline CDR1 is DFQATT and CDR2 is SNEGSKA (reference sequence). CDR3 bases: TGCAGTGCTAGAGTGTACGGACAGGGCCGCAATGAGCAGTTCTTC. It is translated as CSARVYGQGRNEQFF.

V is TRBV24-1 and J is TRBJ2-1, with D hard to call. Germline CDR1 is KGHDR and CDR2 is SFDVKD. CDR3 length: 14 residues. V lost 9 bases and J lost 13, with 24 bases in between. CDR3 in amino acids: CATALGQAQETQFF. CDR3 nucleotides: TGTGCCACCGCCTTAGGCCAAGCACAAGAGACCCAGTTCTTC.

The rearrangement joins TRBV7-2 to TRBJ2-3; the D gene is possibly TRBD1 (5 bases). The CDR3 covers 18 residues. V was clipped by 8 bases and J by 2 bases, with 26 bases between them. The germline CDR1 and CDR2 sequences are SGHTA and FQGNSA. CDR3 amino acids: CASSSRSAGLFPTDTQYF. The CDR3 DNA follows: TGTGCCAGCTCCTCTCGCTCGGCAGGGCTTTTTCCCACAGATACGCAGTATTTT.

This clonotype was found many times. The CDR3, as DNA: TGCAGTGCTAGCCCCCTCGGGGGGGCGTTCTACAATGAGCAGTTCTTC. It codes for CSASPLGGAFYNEQFF. The V and J genes are TRBV20-1 and TRBJ2-1; 8 nucleotides align to TRBD2. The length of the CDR3 is 16 residues. Unmatched junction bases numbered 10, after V lost 3 bases and J lost 3 bases. Germline V gives CDR1 DFQATT, CDR2 SNEGSKA (reference sequence).

The rearrangement uses TRBV6-5 and TRBJ1-4; 9 bases agree with TRBD1. V gave up 5 bases and J gave up 5 bases; unmatched junction bases: 6. CDR1 and CDR2 (germline): MNHEY, SVGAGI. This CDR3 comprises 15 residues. The CDR3 reads CASSAQGARNEKLFF. In DNA form, the CDR3 reads TGTGCCAGCAGTGCACAGGGGGCCAGAAATGAAAAACTGTTTTTT.

This clonotype was picked up a small number of times. The V and J genes are TRBV15 and TRBJ2-5; possible D gene TRBD1, 5 bases. The V end was cut by 5 bases, the J end by 1 base, with 8 bases between. The CDR3 sequence is 13 residues long. Per the germline V gene, CDR1 is LNHNV and CDR2 is YYDKDF (reference sequence). In DNA, the CDR3 is TGTGCCACCAGCTTACAGGTCCAAGAGACCCAGTACTTC. Encoded protein: CATSLQVQETQYF.

In this sample, this clonotype turned up a few times. This sequence joins TRBV4-2 and TRBJ2-7, with 8 bases lining up with TRBD1. Germline V gene sequence: CDR1 LGHNA, CDR2 YNFKEQ. V dropped 7 bases and J dropped 4; count of bases not matched to a gene: 12. There are 15 residues in the CDR3. The chain's CDR3 is CASTQGAGGEYEQYF. DNA for the CDR3: TGTGCCAGCACCCAGGGGGCCGGGGGCGAATACGAGCAGTACTTC.

V is TRBV12-3 or TRBV12-4 and J is TRBJ2-3; 12 bases fit TRBD2. This CDR3 spans 14 amino acids. V was clipped by 11 bases and J by 6 bases; unmatched bases: 9. The CDR3 spells CASKTSGGLDTQYF. The CDR3 nucleotides read TGTGCCTCTAAGACTAGCGGGGGTCTGGATACGCAGTATTTT.

This sequence joins TRBV3-1 and TRBJ2-1; 8 nucleotides align to TRBD2. The germline gives CDR1 LGHDT, CDR2 YNNKEL (reference sequence). J gave up 1 base and V 3 bases, and 5 bases lay outside the gene matches. The length of the CDR3 is 16 residues. CDR3 sequence: CASSHEERESYNEQFF. The CDR3 region has the DNA TGTGCCAGCAGCCATGAAGAGCGGGAGTCCTACAATGAGCAGTTCTTC.

Here the CDR3 reads CASSFRSRSATNEKLFF. For the CDR3, the DNA is TGTGCCAGCAGTTTTAGGTCCAGGTCGGCAACTAATGAAAAACTGTTTTTT. The gene calls are TRBV27 and TRBJ1-4; D not certain. The CDR3 sequence is 17 residues long. V lost 3 bases, J lost 0 bases, and 14 bases lay in between. Germline CDR1 is MNHEY and CDR2 is SMNVEV (reference sequence).

This chain connects TRBV11-2 to TRBJ2-4; D uncertain. The J call is doubtful: the DNA matches TRBJ2-7 better. This CDR3 has 15 residues. Germline CDR1 reads SGHAT; CDR2 reads FQNNGV. The CDR3 DNA is TGTGCCAGCAGCTTAGATGGGTGGGCCAGGTACGAGCAGTACTTC. Residues: CASSLDGWARYEQYF.

This clonotype has just a few counts. This sequence joins TRBV5-5 and TRBJ2-6, with 9 bases that match TRBD1. There are 17 residues in the CDR3. Germline V gene data show CDR1 as SGHKS and CDR2 as YYEKEE (reference sequence). Losses at the gene ends were 2 bases for V and 0 bases for J; bases not matched to a gene: 3. The CDR3 coding sequence is TGTGCCAGCAGCTTTCGGGACAGGGACTCTGGGGCCAACGTCCTGACTTTC. Amino acid sequence: CASSFRDRDSGANVLTF.

This chain links TRBV28 with TRBJ2-7; possibly TRBD1 or TRBD2 for D (5 bases each). The germline V gene encodes CDR1 MDHEN and CDR2 SYDVKM. The CDR3 extends over 14 amino acids. Trimming removed 5 bases from V and 2 bases from J, with 13 bases in between. In DNA, the CDR3 is TGTGCCAGCAGTCACGGGACCGCCACCTACGAGCAGTACTTC. Translating gives CASSHGTATYEQYF.

The chain is built from TRBV29-1 and TRBJ2-3; D may match TRBD1 or TRBD2 (5 bases each). V was clipped by 6 bases and J by 4 bases, with 17 bases between them. The CDR3 runs to 14 residues. Germline lookup yields CDR1 SQVTM and CDR2 ANQGSEA. The CDR3 here is CSVGTPGSADTQYF. CDR3 sequence (DNA): TGCAGCGTCGGGACGCCCGGCAGCGCAGATACGCAGTATTTT.

With regard to this clonotype: One junction end disagrees with the germline gene, perhaps due to a read error. The chain has TRBV7-7 and TRBJ2-3, with 9 bases aligning to TRBD1. CDR1 is SSHAT, CDR2 FNYEAQ, per germline (reference sequence). The CDR3 runs 15 residues. CDR3 DNA sequence: TGTGCTAGCAGCCTAGGGACAGGGAGGACAGATACGCAGTATTTT. This translates into CASSLGTGRTDTQYF.

The chain is built from TRBV6-1 and TRBJ1-4; D is perhaps TRBD1 (5 bases). Trimming pared 4 bases from V and 10 bases from J, leaving 22 bases between. Germline assignment: CDR1 MNHNS and CDR2 SASEGT. The CDR3 extends over 16 amino acids. The CDR3 DNA reads as TGTGCCAGCAGTGCCCCAGGGTTAATTAATAGTGGAAAACTGTTTTTT. Translation gives CASSAPGLINSGKLFF.

This clonotype was detected only a few times. The chain recombines TRBV19 with TRBJ2-6, with D possibly TRBD2 on 6 matching bases. Trimming removed 6 bases at V and 3 bases at J, with 18 bases between. The CDR3 sequence is 17 residues long. CDR1 LNHDA and CDR2 SQIVND come from the germline V gene (reference sequence). In nucleotides, the CDR3 is TGTGCCAGTAGGCAAGGGGCAGGGAGGAGTGGGGCCAACGTCCTGACTTTC. This sequence encodes CASRQGAGRSGANVLTF.

This rearrangement joins TRBV2 to TRBJ1-6; D unresolved. Germline loops: CDR1 SNHLY, CDR2 FYNNEI. The CDR3 is 14 residues long. The germline V and J ends were trimmed by 4 bases and 10 bases, with 14 bases remaining between them. The CDR3 here is CASSVMVTGSPLHF. CDR3 nucleotides: TGTGCCAGCAGTGTGATGGTCACCGGATCACCCCTCCACTTT.

The chain uses TRBV5-1 and TRBJ2-5; TRBD1 is a possible D gene (6 bases). The germline V and J ends were trimmed by 3 bases and 5 bases, with 11 bases remaining between them. The CDR3 covers 13 residues. Per germline, CDR1 SGHRS and CDR2 YFSETQ. The CDR3 loop is CASSWSRGETQYF. The DNA for the CDR3 is TGCGCCAGCAGCTGGAGCAGGGGTGAGACCCAGTACTTC.

This clonotype has just a few counts. CDR3 nucleotides: TGTGCCAGCAGGCCCACGGGGGGACCCCAGTACTTC. Amino acids: CASRPTGGPQYF. The chain is built from TRBV6-2 or TRBV6-3 and TRBJ2-7, with 7 bases aligning to TRBD2. The CDR3 totals 12 residues. In germline, CDR1 is MNHEY, CDR2 SVGEGT. V was pared by 6 bases and J by 10 bases, with 9 bases of the junction left unmatched.

This clonotype was recorded once. The chain carries TRBV2 and TRBJ1-1; D remains unclear. Germline V lookup: CDR1 SNHLY, CDR2 FYNNEI. CDR3 length equals 13 residues. Trimming stripped 6 bases from V and 3 bases from J, with 11 bases between. Here the CDR3 reads CASRELRDTEAFF. For the CDR3, the DNA is TGTGCCAGCAGGGAACTGAGGGACACTGAAGCTTTCTTT. Supplemented by reference TRBV2 and TRBJ1-1, the full variable domain reads EPEVTQTPSHQVTQMGQEVILRCVPISNHLYFYWYRQILGQKVEFLVSFYNNEISEKSEIFDDQFSVERPDGSNFTLKIRSTKLEDSAMYFCASRELRDTEAFFGQGTRLTVV.